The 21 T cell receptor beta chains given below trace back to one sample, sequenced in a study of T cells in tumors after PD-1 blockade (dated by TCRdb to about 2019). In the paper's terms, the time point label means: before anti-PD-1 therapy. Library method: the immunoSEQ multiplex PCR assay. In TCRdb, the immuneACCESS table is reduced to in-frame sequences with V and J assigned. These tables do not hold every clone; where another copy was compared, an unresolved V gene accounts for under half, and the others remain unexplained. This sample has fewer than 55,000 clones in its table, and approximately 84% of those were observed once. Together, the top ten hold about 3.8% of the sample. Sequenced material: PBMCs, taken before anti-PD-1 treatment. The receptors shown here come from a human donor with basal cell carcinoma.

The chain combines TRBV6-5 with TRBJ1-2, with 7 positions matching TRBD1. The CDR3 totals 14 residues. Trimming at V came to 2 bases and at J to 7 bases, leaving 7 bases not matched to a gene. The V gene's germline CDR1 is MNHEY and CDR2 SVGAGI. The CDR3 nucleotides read TGTGCCAGCAGTTACGGGGAGGGGGCTAGTGGCTACACCTTC. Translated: CASSYGEGASGYTF.

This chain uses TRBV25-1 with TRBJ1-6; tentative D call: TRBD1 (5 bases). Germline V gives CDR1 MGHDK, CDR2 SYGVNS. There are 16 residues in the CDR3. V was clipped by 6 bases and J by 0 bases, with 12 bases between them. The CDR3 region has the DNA TGTGCCAGCAGACATACAGGATACTCCTATAATTCACCCCTCCACTTT. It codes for CASRHTGYSYNSPLHF.

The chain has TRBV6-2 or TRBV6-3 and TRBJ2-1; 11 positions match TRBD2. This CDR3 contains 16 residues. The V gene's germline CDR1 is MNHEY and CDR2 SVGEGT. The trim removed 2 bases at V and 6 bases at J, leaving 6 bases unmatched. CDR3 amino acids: CASSYHSGGAGNEQFF. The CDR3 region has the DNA TGTGCCAGCAGTTACCATAGCGGGGGGGCCGGCAATGAGCAGTTCTTC.

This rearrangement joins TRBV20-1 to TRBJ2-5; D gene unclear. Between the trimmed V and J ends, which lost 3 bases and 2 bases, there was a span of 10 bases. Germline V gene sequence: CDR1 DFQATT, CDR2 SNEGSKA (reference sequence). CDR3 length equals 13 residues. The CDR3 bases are TGCAGTGCTAGTTCGCTCATACAAGAGACCCAGTACTTC. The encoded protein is CSASSLIQETQYF.

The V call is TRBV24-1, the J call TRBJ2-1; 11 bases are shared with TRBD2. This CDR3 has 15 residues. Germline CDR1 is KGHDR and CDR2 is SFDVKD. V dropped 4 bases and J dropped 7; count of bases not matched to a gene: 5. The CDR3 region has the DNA TGTGCCACCAGTGACCTAGCGGGGGGCCGGAATGAGCAGTTCTTC. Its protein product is CATSDLAGGRNEQFF.

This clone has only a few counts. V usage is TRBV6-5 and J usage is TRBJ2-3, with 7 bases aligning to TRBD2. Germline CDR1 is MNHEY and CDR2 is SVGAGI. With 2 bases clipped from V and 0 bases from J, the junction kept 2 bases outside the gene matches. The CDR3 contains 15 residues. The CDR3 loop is CASSYTSASTDTQYF. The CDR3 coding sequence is TGTGCCAGCAGTTACACTAGCGCTAGCACAGATACGCAGTATTTT.

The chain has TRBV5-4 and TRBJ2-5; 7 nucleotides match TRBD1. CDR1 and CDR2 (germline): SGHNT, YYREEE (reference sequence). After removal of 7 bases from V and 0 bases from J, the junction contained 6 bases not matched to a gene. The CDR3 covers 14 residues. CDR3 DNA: TGTGCCAGCGCCATAGGGACAGACCAAGAGACCCAGTACTTC. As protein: CASAIGTDQETQYF.

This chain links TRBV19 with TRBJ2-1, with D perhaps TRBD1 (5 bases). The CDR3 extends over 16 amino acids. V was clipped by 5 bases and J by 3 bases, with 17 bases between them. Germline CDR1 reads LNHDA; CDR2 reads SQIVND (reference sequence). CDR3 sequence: CASSDDSLGYYNEQFF. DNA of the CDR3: TGTGCCAGTAGTGACGACAGCCTTGGTTACTACAATGAGCAGTTCTTC.

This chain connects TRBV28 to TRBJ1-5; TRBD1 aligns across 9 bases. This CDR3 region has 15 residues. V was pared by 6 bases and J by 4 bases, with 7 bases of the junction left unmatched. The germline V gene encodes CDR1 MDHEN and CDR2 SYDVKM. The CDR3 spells CASRLTGGANQPQHF. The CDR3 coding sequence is TGTGCCAGCAGACTTACAGGGGGCGCAAATCAGCCCCAGCATTTT.

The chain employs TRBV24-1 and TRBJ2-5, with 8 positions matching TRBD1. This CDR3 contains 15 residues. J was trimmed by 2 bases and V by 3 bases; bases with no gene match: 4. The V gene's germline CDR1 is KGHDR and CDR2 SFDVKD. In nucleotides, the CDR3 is TGTGCCACCAGTGATCGGACAGGGTGGCAAGAGACCCAGTACTTC. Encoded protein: CATSDRTGWQETQYF.

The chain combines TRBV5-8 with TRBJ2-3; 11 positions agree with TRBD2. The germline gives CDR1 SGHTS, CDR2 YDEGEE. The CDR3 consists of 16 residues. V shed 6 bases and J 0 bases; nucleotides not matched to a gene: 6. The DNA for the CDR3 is TGTGCCAGCACTAGCGGGGGGCAATCTAGCACAGATACGCAGTATTTT. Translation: CASTSGGQSSTDTQYF.

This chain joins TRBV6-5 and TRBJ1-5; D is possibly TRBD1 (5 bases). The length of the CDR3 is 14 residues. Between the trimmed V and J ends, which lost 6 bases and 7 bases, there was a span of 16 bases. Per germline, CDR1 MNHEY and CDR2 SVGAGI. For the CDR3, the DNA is TGTGCCAGCAGGGGGACTATTGTAGGCCAGCCCCAGCATTTT. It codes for CASRGTIVGQPQHF.

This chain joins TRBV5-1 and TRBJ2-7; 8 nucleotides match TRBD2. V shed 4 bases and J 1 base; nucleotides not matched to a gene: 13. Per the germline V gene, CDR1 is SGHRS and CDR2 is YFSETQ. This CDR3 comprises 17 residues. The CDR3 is CASSPPVGGALSYEQYF. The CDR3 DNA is TGCGCCAGCAGCCCCCCGGTCGGGGGGGCCCTATCCTACGAGCAGTACTTC.

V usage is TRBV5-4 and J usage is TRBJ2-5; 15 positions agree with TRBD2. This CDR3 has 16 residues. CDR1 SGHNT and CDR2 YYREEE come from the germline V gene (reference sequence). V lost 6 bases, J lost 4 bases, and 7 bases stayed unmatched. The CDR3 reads CASTGTSGGSRETQYF. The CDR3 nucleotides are TGTGCCAGCACCGGGACTAGCGGGGGGTCCCGAGAGACCCAGTACTTC. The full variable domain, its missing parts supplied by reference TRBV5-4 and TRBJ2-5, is ETGVTQSPTHLIKTRGQQVTLRCSSQSGHNTVSWYQQALGQGPQFIFQYYREEENGRGNFPPRFSGLQFPNYSSELNVNALELDDSALYLCASTGTSGGSRETQYFGPGTRLLVL.

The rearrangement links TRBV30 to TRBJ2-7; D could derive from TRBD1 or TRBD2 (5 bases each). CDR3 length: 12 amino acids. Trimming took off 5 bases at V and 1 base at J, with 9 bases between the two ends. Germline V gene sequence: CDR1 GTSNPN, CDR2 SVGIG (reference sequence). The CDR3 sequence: CAWSWGSYEQYF. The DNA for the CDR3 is TGTGCCTGGTCGTGGGGGTCCTACGAGCAGTACTTC.

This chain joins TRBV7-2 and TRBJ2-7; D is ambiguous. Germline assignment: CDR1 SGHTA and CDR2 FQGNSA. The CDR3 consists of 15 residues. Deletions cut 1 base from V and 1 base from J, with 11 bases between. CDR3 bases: TGTGCCAGCAGCTTAGGTCCAGGAGATTCCTACGAGCAGTACTTC. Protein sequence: CASSLGPGDSYEQYF.

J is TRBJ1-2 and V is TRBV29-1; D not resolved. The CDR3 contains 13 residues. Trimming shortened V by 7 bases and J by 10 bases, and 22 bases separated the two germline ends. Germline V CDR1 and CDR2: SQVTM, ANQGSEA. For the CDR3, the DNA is TGCAGCGGTCTTTCGGGAGTCTCTAAGGACTACACCTTC. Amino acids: CSGLSGVSKDYTF.

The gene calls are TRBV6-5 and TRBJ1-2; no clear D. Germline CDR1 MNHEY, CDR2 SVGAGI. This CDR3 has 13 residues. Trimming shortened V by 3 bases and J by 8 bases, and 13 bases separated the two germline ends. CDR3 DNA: TGTGCCAGCAGTTATGCGGGGTTGGACGGCTACACCTTC. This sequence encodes CASSYAGLDGYTF.

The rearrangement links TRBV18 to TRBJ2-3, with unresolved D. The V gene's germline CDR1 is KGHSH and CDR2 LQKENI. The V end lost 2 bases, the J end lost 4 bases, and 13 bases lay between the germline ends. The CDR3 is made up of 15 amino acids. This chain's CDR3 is CASSPSTGASDTQYF. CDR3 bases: TGTGCCAGCTCACCATCAACCGGCGCGTCAGATACGCAGTATTTT.

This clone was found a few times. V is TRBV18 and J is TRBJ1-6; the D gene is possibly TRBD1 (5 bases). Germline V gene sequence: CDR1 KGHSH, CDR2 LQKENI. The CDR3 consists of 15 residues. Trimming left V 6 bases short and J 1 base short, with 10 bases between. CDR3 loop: CASSDRQSYNSPLHF. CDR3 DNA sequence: TGTGCCAGCTCCGACAGACAGTCCTATAATTCACCCCTCCACTTT.

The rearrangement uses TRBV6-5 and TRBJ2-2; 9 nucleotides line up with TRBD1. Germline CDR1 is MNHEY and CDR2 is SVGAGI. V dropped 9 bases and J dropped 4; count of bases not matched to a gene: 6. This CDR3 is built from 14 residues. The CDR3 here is CASRTGEATGELFF. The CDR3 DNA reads TGTGCCAGTAGGACAGGGGAGGCCACCGGGGAGCTGTTTTTT.